Shown below are 21 T cell receptor beta chains from a single sample sequenced in a study of shared clonotypes between healthy human individuals. Selected positively for CCR7 and CD45RO-negative, naive CD8 cells excluded terminally differentiated effector memory CD45RA+ cells. Sequencing used immunoSEQ multiplex PCR; TCRdb keeps in-frame clones, though not all of them. Of hundreds of thousands of clones in the sample, around 96% are singletons; the top ten hold about 0.25%. Sequenced material: naive CD8+ T cells sorted from blood. All receptors derive from a young man in good health.

The rearrangement uses TRBV25-1 and TRBJ2-2, with D perhaps given as TRBD1 or TRBD2 (5 bases each). The V end was cut by 7 bases, the J end by 6 bases, with 18 bases between. Germline values: CDR1 MGHDK, CDR2 SYGVNS. The CDR3 has 15 residues. CDR3 region: CASTGTLWGSGELFF. The CDR3 DNA reads as TGTGCCAGCACCGGGACCTTATGGGGCTCCGGGGAGCTGTTTTTT.

V gene TRBV6-6 combines with J gene TRBJ2-1; 7 nucleotides agree with TRBD1. This CDR3 contains 15 residues. J was trimmed by 1 base and V by 8 bases; bases with no gene match: 8. The germline gives CDR1 MNHNY, CDR2 SVGAGI (reference sequence). CDR3 in amino acids: CASEGAGKSYNEQFF. Written as DNA, the CDR3 is TGTGCCAGCGAGGGGGCAGGGAAGTCCTACAATGAGCAGTTCTTC.

This clone was seen a single time. This sequence joins TRBV7-3 and TRBJ2-5, with 9 bases lining up with TRBD2. Looked up from germline, CDR1 is SGHTA and CDR2 is FQGTGA. The CDR3 spans 15 residues. The ends lost 2 bases at V and 1 base at J; junction bases unmatched: 2. Written as DNA, the CDR3 is TGTGCCAGCAGCTTAGGCGGGAGGGCCCAAGAGACCCAGTACTTC. The encoded protein is CASSLGGRAQETQYF.

V usage is TRBV4-3 and J usage is TRBJ2-1; D is unresolved. CDR1 is LGHNA and CDR2 is YSLEER in the germline V gene. V was pared by 3 bases and J by 8 bases, with 8 bases between. The CDR3 covers 12 residues. The CDR3 here is CASSHPGHEQFF. The DNA for the CDR3 is TGCGCCAGCAGCCATCCGGGTCATGAGCAGTTCTTC.

V gene TRBV7-9 combines with J gene TRBJ2-1, with D possibly TRBD2 on 6 matching bases. This CDR3 comprises 17 residues. Germline V gene lookup returns CDR1 SEHNR and CDR2 FQNEAQ (reference sequence). V was pared by 1 base and J by 5 bases, with 18 bases between. The CDR3 bases are TGTGCCAGCAGCTTAGTGGGGCGGCGGGGCATCCACAATGAGCAGTTCTTC. Protein sequence: CASSLVGRRGIHNEQFF.

CDR3 protein: CASSLAAGGSGYQETQYF. CDR3 coding DNA: TGTGCCAGCAGCTTAGCCGCGGGGGGAAGCGGGTACCAAGAGACCCAGTACTTC. The chain has TRBV11-2 and TRBJ2-5; 8 nucleotides line up with TRBD2. This CDR3 has 18 amino acids. V gave up 1 base and J gave up 0 bases; unmatched junction bases: 10. From germline, CDR1 is SGHAT and CDR2 FQNNGV. The full variable domain, its missing parts supplied by reference TRBV11-2 and TRBJ2-5, is EAGVAQSPRYKIIEKRQSVAFWCNPISGHATLYWYQQILGQGPKLLIQFQNNGVVDDSQLPKDRFSAERLKGVDSTLKIQPAKLEDSAVYLCASSLAAGGSGYQETQYFGPGTRLLVL.

The chain links TRBV30 to TRBJ2-1; 11 nucleotides match TRBD2. In germline, CDR1 is GTSNPN, CDR2 SVGIG (reference sequence). This CDR3 has 14 residues. V lost 2 bases, J lost 7 bases, and 4 bases stayed unmatched. The CDR3 nucleotides are TGTGCCTGGAGTCATGGACTAGCGGGTAATGAGCAGTTCTTC. Amino acid sequence: CAWSHGLAGNEQFF.

This chain uses TRBV27 with TRBJ1-2; a weak D match, TRBD1 (5 bases). Germline V CDR1 and CDR2: MNHEY, SMNVEV (reference sequence). The V gene lost 0 bases and the J gene lost 3 bases, with 11 bases spanning the gap. The CDR3 runs to 15 residues. The chain's CDR3 is CASSLSGVGYYGYTF. The CDR3, as DNA: TGTGCCAGCAGTTTATCGGGGGTAGGCTACTATGGCTACACCTTC.

Comments on this clone: Within the sample, other DNA sequences also encode this same CDR3. This chain uses TRBV7-9 with TRBJ1-1; D not resolved. The V end was cut by 1 base, the J end by 0 bases, with 6 bases between. This CDR3 region has 14 residues. Germline V gives CDR1 SEHNR, CDR2 FQNEAQ (reference sequence). CDR3: CASSLVGMNTEAFF. The CDR3 DNA reads TGTGCCAGCAGCTTAGTCGGCATGAACACTGAAGCTTTCTTT.

The CDR3 region is CASRDHGKRYEQYF. The CDR3 coding sequence is TGCGCCAGCCGGGACCATGGGAAGAGGTACGAGCAGTACTTC. This sequence joins TRBV5-1 and TRBJ2-7; D could derive from TRBD1 or TRBD2 (5 bases each). The V end was cut by 7 bases, the J end by 4 bases, with 18 bases between. Per the germline V gene, CDR1 is SGHRS and CDR2 is YFSETQ. The CDR3 length is 14 residues.

The rearrangement links TRBV27 to TRBJ2-1; 7 nucleotides agree with TRBD1. With 3 bases clipped from V and 9 bases from J, the junction kept 5 bases outside the gene matches. This CDR3 comprises 13 residues. Germline values: CDR1 MNHEY, CDR2 SMNVEV (reference sequence). In nucleotides, the CDR3 is TGTGCCAGCAGTTTGACAGGGAATGGTGAGCAGTTCTTC. Protein product: CASSLTGNGEQFF.

The chain has TRBV19 and TRBJ2-7; possibly TRBD2 for D (5 bases). CDR1 and CDR2 (germline): LNHDA, SQIVND (reference sequence). This CDR3 has 14 amino acids. V dropped 3 bases and J dropped 0 bases, with 9 bases sitting between them. CDR3 DNA sequence: TGTGCCAGTAGTATCTACGGGGACTCCTACGAGCAGTACTTC. Translation gives CASSIYGDSYEQYF.

This chain uses TRBV27 with TRBJ2-1; D not resolved. The V gene lost 2 bases and the J gene lost 2 bases, with 7 bases spanning the gap. CDR3 size: 14 residues. Per the germline V gene, CDR1 is MNHEY and CDR2 is SMNVEV (reference sequence). The CDR3 region is CASSLEPPYNEQFF. The DNA of the CDR3 is TGTGCCAGCAGTTTAGAGCCGCCCTACAATGAGCAGTTCTTC.

The CDR3 is CASSIYSSYNEQFF. The DNA for the CDR3 is TGTGCCAGCAGTATTTACAGCTCCTACAATGAGCAGTTCTTC. The chain links TRBV27 to TRBJ2-1; no clear D gene. V lost 5 bases and J lost 0, with 8 bases in between. CDR1 and CDR2 from the germline V gene are MNHEY and SMNVEV (reference sequence). This CDR3 is 14 amino acids long.

The CDR3 sequence: CAVGPGTGYTGELFF. The CDR3, as DNA: TGTGCCGTCGGCCCCGGGACAGGGTACACCGGGGAGCTGTTTTTT. V usage is TRBV25-1 and J usage is TRBJ2-2; TRBD1 agrees at 9 bases. V trimming: 11 bases; J trimming: 3 bases; junction bases outside the gene matches: 10. The length of the CDR3 is 15 residues. In germline, CDR1 is MGHDK, CDR2 SYGVNS.

The chain joins TRBV5-1 to TRBJ2-3, with 7 nucleotides matching TRBD1. Unmatched junction bases numbered 9, after V lost 0 bases and J lost 5 bases. CDR1 is SGHRS, CDR2 YFSETQ, per germline. The CDR3 is 16 amino acids. CDR3 region: CASSLVVASGGDTQYF. The CDR3 DNA is TGCGCCAGCAGCTTGGTAGTAGCGTCAGGGGGAGATACGCAGTATTTT.

The rearrangement links TRBV14 to TRBJ2-7; D perhaps matches TRBD2 (5 bases). There are 12 residues in the CDR3. CDR1 and CDR2 (germline): SGHDN, FVKESK. Trimming cost V 6 bases and J 4 bases, with 10 bases left between them. For the CDR3, the DNA is TGTGCCAGCAGACAGACGGGATACGAGCAGTACTTC. It specifies CASRQTGYEQYF.

This chain uses TRBV5-4 with TRBJ2-3; possibly TRBD1 for D (5 bases). Deletions cut 2 bases from V and 0 bases from J, with 7 bases between. This CDR3 is built from 14 residues. Germline-derived CDR1 and CDR2 are SGHNT and YYREEE (reference sequence). CDR3 coding DNA: TGTGCCAGCAGCTTCAGGGCGAGCACAGATACGCAGTATTTT. This gives the protein CASSFRASTDTQYF.

This sequence joins TRBV11-2 and TRBJ2-7, with no clear D. V was cut by 5 bases and J by 4 bases, with 9 bases left in between. This CDR3 has 12 amino acids. The germline gives CDR1 SGHAT, CDR2 FQNNGV. CDR3: CASSPDAYEQYF. CDR3 nucleotide sequence: TGTGCCAGCAGCCCGGACGCGTACGAGCAGTACTTC.

The chain combines TRBV7-2 with TRBJ1-3, with unresolved D. Germline V gene lookup returns CDR1 SGHTA and CDR2 FQGNSA. CDR3 length: 14 residues. The ends were cut back, 2 bases at V and 2 bases at J, with 7 bases in the middle. Here the CDR3 reads CASSLTVAGNTIYF. Here the CDR3 DNA reads TGTGCCAGCAGCTTAACAGTCGCTGGAAACACCATATATTTT. Combining the CDR3 with reference TRBV7-2 and TRBJ1-3 gives the whole variable domain GAGVSQSPSNKVTEKGKDVELRCDPISGHTALYWYRQSLGQGLEFLIYFQGNSAPDKSGLPSDRFSAERTGGSVSTLTIQRTQQEDSAVYLCASSLTVAGNTIYFGEGSWLTVV.

The CDR3 sequence is CASSSTSGRIHEQFF. The CDR3 bases are TGTGCCAGCAGCTCAACTAGCGGGAGAATCCATGAGCAGTTCTTC. The rearrangement links TRBV7-2 to TRBJ2-1; 11 bases are a match to TRBD2. The CDR3 spans 15 residues. CDR1 and CDR2 from the germline V gene are SGHTA and FQGNSA. J gave up 8 bases and V 4 bases, and 7 bases lay outside the gene matches. The whole variable domain, remainder taken from reference TRBV7-2 and TRBJ2-1, is GAGVSQSPSNKVTEKGKDVELRCDPISGHTALYWYRQSLGQGLEFLIYFQGNSAPDKSGLPSDRFSAERTGGSVSTLTIQRTQQEDSAVYLCASSSTSGRIHEQFFGPGTRLTVL.